This is a list of T cell receptor beta chains from one sample in a study of cytomegalovirus exposure and HLA in healthy donors. Profiled with immunoSEQ multiplex PCR; TCRdb holds only in-frame clones, not every one. The sample has approximately 130,000 clones. Sequencing input: PBMCs. The source of these receptors is a woman aged 55-69 years in good health and CMV-seronegative. The CDR3 runs from the conserved cysteine through the conserved F or W. Fields, in order: D gene, V gene, J gene, CDR3 protein. D genes are given only for firm matches.

NA	TRBV12-2	TRBJ1-1	CASRQTPGQRYEAFF
TRBD1	TRBV7-2	TRBJ1-6	CASSSPGQRRSPLHF
TRBD2	TRBV5-5	TRBJ2-3	CASSPGTSGRDTQYF
NA	TRBV28	TRBJ1-2	CASSLHGGGGYTF
NA	TRBV5-1	TRBJ2-3	CASSIGSMWADTQYF
NA	TRBV16	TRBJ1-2	CASSQRQGRIGYTF
NA	TRBV28	TRBJ1-1	CASSLYGRGNTEAFF
NA	TRBV28	TRBJ1-5	CASSFGGSGQPQHF
NA	TRBV30	TRBJ1-1	CAWSVYIRGYTEAFF
NA	TRBV7-8	TRBJ2-1	CASSTDTTYNEQFF
NA	TRBV19	TRBJ1-3	CASSQRQNTGNTIYF
TRBD2	TRBV15	TRBJ2-5	CATLAGVGEQETQYF
TRBD1	TRBV18	TRBJ2-5	CASSPPTGTGETQYF
TRBD1	TRBV4-1	TRBJ1-6	CASSQMDRVLYSPLHF
NA	TRBV18	TRBJ1-1	CASSPLLAGRMNTEAFF
NA	TRBV6-1	TRBJ2-7	CASTPEAAAPYEQYF
TRBD2	TRBV11-2	TRBJ2-7	CASSLGPSGTDGYEQYF
TRBD1	TRBV28	TRBJ1-2	CASSRDRGAGGYGYTF
NA	TRBV2	TRBJ2-7	CAGGGRGYEQYF
NA	TRBV29-1	TRBJ1-2	CSAEGTADGYTF
TRBD2	TRBV5-1	TRBJ2-1	CASSLWGTSGGSSYNEQFF
TRBD1	TRBV11-1	TRBJ1-2	CASSLDRAGAHRFYGYTF
NA	TRBV18	TRBJ1-3	CASSPSGNGNTIYF
TRBD1	TRBV5-8	TRBJ1-2	CASSRGDRAYYGYTF
NA	TRBV5-1	TRBJ1-2	CASTFSGTNSYGYTF
TRBD2	TRBV2	TRBJ2-6	CASRDPREGFSGANVLTF
NA	TRBV9	TRBJ1-1	CASSANQGNTEAFF
NA	TRBV5-4	TRBJ2-1	CASSFDRNSYNEQFF
NA	TRBV7-9	TRBJ1-3	CASSSTTSGNTIYF
NA	TRBV7-9	TRBJ1-2	CANSLPGQSYGYTF
NA	TRBV19	TRBJ1-5	CASSIQTAYNQPQHF
NA	TRBV9	TRBJ2-2	CASSPVGGVTNTGELFF
TRBD2	TRBV5-1	TRBJ2-7	CASSLESSGGYEQYF
NA	TRBV9	TRBJ2-1	CASTIDTGLSYNEQFF
NA	TRBV28	TRBJ2-7	CASSLQGSYEQYF
NA	TRBV2	TRBJ2-1	CASAGDGSYNEQFF
NA	TRBV6-5	TRBJ2-4	CASSLGLAKNIQYF
TRBD1	TRBV19	TRBJ2-7	CASSMGQGVPEQYF
NA	TRBV19	TRBJ1-1	CASSIAEGNTEAFF
NA	TRBV7-2	TRBJ1-2	CASSVLVNYGYTF
NA	TRBV5-4	TRBJ2-1	CASSLRGQMYNEQFF
NA	TRBV5-4	TRBJ1-3	CASSSRVSNTIYF
TRBD1	TRBV5-6	TRBJ1-4	CASTAPGQGEKLFF
TRBD2	TRBV5-8	TRBJ2-1	CASSKALLAGGPGYEQFF
NA	TRBV2	TRBJ2-1	CASSASSAGEQFF
TRBD1	TRBV7-2	TRBJ1-1	CASSTGQGIHTEAFF
NA	TRBV11-2	TRBJ2-1	CASSLGAFEQFF
NA	TRBV5-6	TRBJ2-7	CASSPLNRAYEQYF
TRBD1	TRBV18	TRBJ2-7	CASSPLGQGGEQYF
TRBD2	TRBV5-1	TRBJ2-3	CASSSGGTSYTDTQYF
NA	TRBV6-5	NA	CASSYRGGLQHYEQYF